These 19 T cell receptor beta chains were sequenced from one sample in a study of T cell responses to AZD1222 COVID-19 vaccine. The data were produced by immunoSEQ multiplex PCR, yet TCRdb's version contains in-frame clones alone and is incomplete. The repertoire holds fewer than 150,000 clones, with 89% as singletons. The specimen was peripheral blood, collected 28 days after the second AZD1222 dose. These TCRs come from an adult who received the AZD1222 COVID-19 vaccine.

The chain uses TRBV5-4 and TRBJ2-6; tentatively, D is TRBD1 or TRBD2 (5 bases each). CDR1 and CDR2 from the germline V gene are SGHNT and YYREEE (reference sequence). The germline V and J ends were trimmed by 6 bases and 0 bases, with 19 bases remaining between them. This CDR3 spans 18 amino acids. CDR3: CASTGDLTRLSGANVLTF. The CDR3, as DNA: TGTGCCAGCACCGGGGACCTGACAAGACTCTCTGGGGCCAACGTCCTGACTTTC. The complete variable domain, with remaining parts taken from reference TRBV5-4 and TRBJ2-6, reads ETGVTQSPTHLIKTRGQQVTLRCSSQSGHNTVSWYQQALGQGPQFIFQYYREEENGRGNFPPRFSGLQFPNYSSELNVNALELDDSALYLCASTGDLTRLSGANVLTFGAGSRLTVL.

This sequence joins TRBV29-1 and TRBJ1-4; TRBD1 is a possible D gene (5 bases). Looked up from germline, CDR1 is SQVTM and CDR2 is ANQGSEA. V was pared by 7 bases and J by 6 bases, with 18 bases between. This CDR3 has 14 residues. CDR3 bases: TGCAGCGCCCGCCCCTGGGGGGGGGATGAAAAACTGTTTTTT. Amino acid sequence: CSARPWGGDEKLFF.

V usage is TRBV2 and J usage is TRBJ1-2; D is undetermined. Trimming removed 4 bases at V and 5 bases at J, with 5 bases between. CDR1 is SNHLY, CDR2 FYNNEI, per germline. The CDR3 is made up of 11 amino acids. CDR3 bases: TGTGCCAGCAGTGTATATTATGGCTACACCTTC. As protein: CASSVYYGYTF.

The chain combines TRBV12-5 with TRBJ1-1; TRBD1 agrees at 7 bases. This CDR3 region has 16 residues. Germline V gene data show CDR1 as LGHNT and CDR2 as FRNRAP. V lost 5 bases to trimming and J lost 2 bases; unmatched junction nucleotides: 11. The CDR3 is CASGGSQGGGNTEAFF. In DNA form, the CDR3 reads TGTGCTAGTGGTGGCTCTCAGGGAGGGGGCAACACTGAAGCTTTCTTT. Based on the CDR3 plus reference TRBV12-5 and TRBJ1-1, the full variable domain is DARVTQTPRHKVTEMGQEVTMRCQPILGHNTVFWYRQTMMQGLELLAYFRNRAPLDDSGMPKDRFSAEMPDATLATLKIQPSEPRDSAVYFCASGGSQGGGNTEAFFGQGTRLTVV.

The rearrangement links TRBV25-1 to TRBJ1-1, with 8 bases identical to TRBD1. Per the germline V gene, CDR1 is MGHDK and CDR2 is SYGVNS. This CDR3 is built from 13 residues. With V trimmed by 8 bases and J by 0 bases, 2 bases remained unmatched. The CDR3 loop reads CASGGQVNTEAFF. The DNA for the CDR3 is TGTGCCAGCGGGGGACAGGTGAACACTGAAGCTTTCTTT.

Of note for this clone: The sample carries other DNA sequences with the same CDR3. The chain joins TRBV2 to TRBJ2-3, with TRBD1 matching over 9 bases. Germline values: CDR1 SNHLY, CDR2 FYNNEI. The junction had 4 bases not matched to a gene; V was cut back by 5 bases and J by 1 base. The CDR3 runs 15 residues. The CDR3 region has the DNA TGTGCCAGCAGTACCCGGACAGGGGGCACAGATACGCAGTATTTT. Its translation: CASSTRTGGTDTQYF.

This rearrangement joins TRBV2 to TRBJ1-1; D is perhaps TRBD1 (6 bases). The length of the CDR3 is 13 residues. Trimming left V 1 base short and J 6 bases short, with 9 bases between. CDR1 is SNHLY and CDR2 is FYNNEI in the germline V gene. The CDR3 is CASSEGGAAEAFF. CDR3 sequence (DNA): TGTGCCAGCAGTGAAGGGGGGGCCGCTGAAGCTTTCTTT.

V gene TRBV5-8 combines with J gene TRBJ2-1; weak D call: TRBD1 (6 bases). This CDR3 has 14 residues. Germline V gene lookup returns CDR1 SGHTS and CDR2 YDEGEE. V was trimmed by 9 bases and J by 4 bases, leaving 17 bases between them. The CDR3 protein is CATGRGGVYNEQFF. The CDR3 coding sequence is TGTGCCACCGGTCGTGGGGGCGTTTACAATGAGCAGTTCTTC.

About this clone: This same CDR3 is encoded by further DNA sequences in the sample. The chain links TRBV5-1 to TRBJ1-2; D uncertain. Looked up from germline, CDR1 is SGHRS and CDR2 is YFSETQ. The CDR3 length is 14 residues. The V and J ends lost 2 bases and 0 bases respectively, with 8 bases between them. The CDR3 bases are TGCGCCAGCAGCTTAGCGGGAGCTAACTATGGCTACACCTTC. This sequence encodes CASSLAGANYGYTF.

The gene calls are TRBV6-4 and TRBJ1-5; unclear D gene. Per germline, CDR1 MRHNA and CDR2 SNTAGT. Trimming pared 3 bases from V and 1 base from J, leaving 4 bases between. The CDR3 sequence is 13 residues long. The CDR3: CASSEESNQPQHF. CDR3 in DNA: TGTGCCAGCAGTGAAGAGAGCAATCAGCCCCAGCATTTT.

V usage is TRBV7-3 and J usage is TRBJ1-2; maybe TRBD1 (5 bases). Germline values: CDR1 SGHTA, CDR2 FQGTGA. CDR3 length: 13 amino acids. Trimming pared 2 bases from V and 4 bases from J, leaving 8 bases between. CDR3 loop: CASSLFQGYGYTF. The CDR3 DNA sequence: TGTGCCAGCAGCTTATTCCAGGGCTATGGCTACACCTTC.

Here the CDR3 reads CASGFSLVGTF. In DNA form, the CDR3 reads TGTGCTAGTGGTTTTAGTTTGGTCGGCACCTTC. V gene TRBV12-5 combines with J gene TRBJ1-2; D is unclear. This CDR3 contains 11 residues. Germline CDR1 reads LGHNT; CDR2 reads FRNRAP. The V end lost 3 bases, the J end lost 13 bases, and 12 bases lay between the germline ends.

The chain has TRBV5-1 and TRBJ2-1; D might be TRBD1 (6 bases). The germline V gene encodes CDR1 SGHRS and CDR2 YFSETQ. V was cut by 1 base and J by 1 base, with 9 bases left in between. CDR3 length: 15 amino acids. The DNA of the CDR3 is TGCGCCAGCAGCTTGTTGGGGGCTTCCTACAATGAGCAGTTCTTC. This translates into CASSLLGASYNEQFF.

The genes are TRBV29-1 and TRBJ1-4; D unresolved. Germline CDR1 SQVTM, CDR2 ANQGSEA. The CDR3 extends over 14 amino acids. Trimming cost V 2 bases and J 5 bases, with 12 bases left between them. The CDR3 region is CSVEYPPTNEKLFF. CDR3 bases: TGCAGCGTTGAATACCCTCCCACAAATGAAAAACTGTTTTTT.

This chain links TRBV6-5 with TRBJ1-4, with D perhaps matching TRBD1 (6 bases). Between the trimmed V and J ends, which lost 6 bases and 2 bases, there was a span of 10 bases. CDR1 MNHEY and CDR2 SVGAGI come from the germline V gene. This CDR3 is built from 14 residues. This CDR3 reads CASRNRETNEKLFF. CDR3 bases: TGTGCCAGCAGGAACAGGGAGACTAATGAAAAACTGTTTTTT.

The rearrangement uses TRBV19 and TRBJ1-5, with 8 bases lining up with TRBD1. This CDR3 spans 11 amino acids. The trim removed 10 bases at V and 11 bases at J, leaving 7 bases unmatched. In germline, CDR1 is LNHDA, CDR2 SQIVND (reference sequence). CDR3 sequence (DNA): TGTGCCACCGCGACAGGGGAGGCCCAGCATTTT. It translates to CATATGEAQHF.

This clone appeared a single time. This chain uses TRBV5-1 with TRBJ2-2, with D perhaps matching TRBD2 (7 bases). V was cut by 0 bases and J by 2 bases, with 11 bases left in between. The V gene's germline CDR1 is SGHRS and CDR2 YFSETQ. This CDR3 comprises 16 residues. The CDR3 DNA reads TGCGCCAGCAGCTTGGCGGGGGGCCTAAACACCGGGGAGCTGTTTTTT. Amino acids: CASSLAGGLNTGELFF.

This chain's CDR3 is CASSFRRASYEQYF. The CDR3 coding sequence is TGTGCCAGCAGTTTCCGCAGGGCCTCCTACGAGCAGTACTTC. The V gene is TRBV27, the J gene TRBJ2-7; D possibly corresponds to TRBD1 (5 bases). The V and J ends lost 3 bases and 0 bases respectively, with 9 bases between them. The length of the CDR3 is 14 residues. Germline assignment: CDR1 MNHEY and CDR2 SMNVEV (reference sequence).

The CDR3 coding sequence is TGTGCCAGCTCACCAACGAGGGCGAGAGGAGCTTTCTTT. Its protein is CASSPTRARGAFF. The V and J genes are TRBV18 and TRBJ1-1; no clear D gene. In germline, CDR1 is KGHSH, CDR2 LQKENI. The germline V and J ends were trimmed by 2 bases and 10 bases, with 14 bases remaining between them. The length of the CDR3 is 13 residues.